Listed below are T cell receptor beta chains from one sample, sequenced in a study of radiotherapy plus CTLA-4 blockade in lung cancer. The method was immunoSEQ multiplex PCR; TCRdb's version includes in-frame clones alone and lacks a portion of them. The repertoire holds 100,000 or so clones, with over 75% as singletons. The sample here was peripheral blood, taken from a patient treated with radiotherapy plus ipilimumab. All receptors derive from a human donor with non-small cell lung cancer that progressed on radiotherapy plus ipilimumab. Both conserved end residues are part of each CDR3. The D gene is left open where the match is weak. Expanded clones get a size class; other rows say once, few or many, or leave the size out.

CDR3 DNA: TGTGCCAGCAGCTTGGTAATTCTCGACAGGTCCTACGAGCAGTACTTC
CDR3 protein: CASSLVILDRSYEQYF
D gene: -
clone size: once
V gene: TRBV5-5
J gene: TRBJ2-7

CDR3 DNA: TGTGCCAGCAGCTTATTGGGGTACGGCTATGGCTACACCTTC
CDR3 protein: CASSLLGYGYGYTF
D gene: -
clone size: -
V gene: TRBV7-2
J gene: TRBJ1-2

CDR3 DNA: TGTGCCAGCAGCTTGAAGTCAGTCAATCAGCCCCAGCATTTT
CDR3 protein: CASSLKSVNQPQHF
D gene: -
clone size: -
V gene: TRBV5-6
J gene: TRBJ1-5

CDR3 DNA: TGCGCCAGCAGCTGGGGAGGACAGGGGAGGGGCGAGCAGTACTTC
CDR3 protein: CASSWGGQGRGEQYF
D gene: TRBD1
clone size: -
V gene: TRBV5-1
J gene: TRBJ2-7

CDR3 DNA: TGTGCCAGCAGCCAAGCCCCCACGGGTATCAGGGAGCTGTTTTTT
CDR3 protein: CASSQAPTGIRELFF
D gene: -
clone size: -
V gene: TRBV4-2
J gene: TRBJ2-2

CDR3 DNA: TGTGCCAGCAGCCGCGGGGGACAAGGCTACGAGCAGTACTTC
CDR3 protein: CASSRGGQGYEQYF
D gene: -
clone size: few
V gene: TRBV6-6
J gene: TRBJ2-7

CDR3 DNA: TGCGCCAGCAGCCAGAATGACAGGGTGCAAGATACGCAGTATTTT
CDR3 protein: CASSQNDRVQDTQYF
D gene: TRBD1
clone size: -
V gene: TRBV4-3
J gene: TRBJ2-3

CDR3 DNA: TGTGCCAGCAGCCCGCCGGCGGGGGGCTACACCTTC
CDR3 protein: CASSPPAGGYTF
D gene: -
clone size: -
V gene: TRBV6-5
J gene: TRBJ1-2

CDR3 DNA: TGTGCCAGCAGCAAGGGTATGGGGAGGAAGGGACGGTCTAACTATGGCTACACCTTC
CDR3 protein: CASSKGMGRKGRSNYGYTF
D gene: -
clone size: -
V gene: TRBV21-1
J gene: TRBJ1-2

CDR3 DNA: TGCGCCAGCAACTCCGAGACAGTGCTCGGATGGGGCGGCAATCAGCCCCAGCATTTT
CDR3 protein: CASNSETVLGWGGNQPQHF
D gene: -
clone size: -
V gene: TRBV6-7
J gene: TRBJ1-5

CDR3 DNA: TGTGCCAGCGCCCAGCGAAGTAGCTATGGCTACACCTTC
CDR3 protein: CASAQRSSYGYTF
D gene: -
clone size: -
V gene: TRBV4-2
J gene: TRBJ1-2

CDR3 DNA: TGTGCCAGCAGTTCCCCAGGGCCCCGACTTGAAGCTTTCTTT
CDR3 protein: CASSSPGPRLEAFF
D gene: -
clone size: -
V gene: TRBV6-5
J gene: TRBJ1-1

CDR3 DNA: TGTGCCAGCAGCGATACGACTATCCACACAGATACGCAGTATTTT
CDR3 protein: CASSDTTIHTDTQYF
D gene: -
clone size: once
V gene: TRBV25-1
J gene: TRBJ2-3

CDR3 DNA: TGTGCCAGCAGCTTAATGGGAGTATTAGCGGGGGGCCGGGATGAGCAGTTCTTC
CDR3 protein: CASSLMGVLAGGRDEQFF
D gene: TRBD2
clone size: -
V gene: TRBV7-3
J gene: TRBJ2-1

CDR3 DNA: TGTGCCAGCAGCTTGGGGGGCTCCGAGCAGTACTTC
CDR3 protein: CASSLGGSEQYF
D gene: -
clone size: few
V gene: TRBV2
J gene: TRBJ2-7

CDR3 DNA: TGTGCCAGCAGTTACCCGGCGACTAATGAAAAACTGTTTTTT
CDR3 protein: CASSYPATNEKLFF
D gene: -
clone size: -
V gene: TRBV6-6
J gene: TRBJ1-4

CDR3 DNA: TGTGCCAGCAGGGGTTTGACGGTGAACACTGAAGCTTTCTTT
CDR3 protein: CASRGLTVNTEAFF
D gene: -
clone size: -
V gene: TRBV6-6
J gene: TRBJ1-1

CDR3 DNA: TGTGCCACCGAGGGTGGTCCTAACTATGGCTACACCTTC
CDR3 protein: CATEGGPNYGYTF
D gene: -
clone size: -
V gene: TRBV7-9
J gene: TRBJ1-2

CDR3 DNA: TGCAGCCTTAAGCAGCCCCAGCATTTT
CDR3 protein: CSLKQPQHF
D gene: -
clone size: -
V gene: TRBV20-1
J gene: TRBJ1-5

CDR3 DNA: TGCGCCAGCAGGAGGGGGGCAGATACGCAGTATTTT
CDR3 protein: CASRRGADTQYF
D gene: -
clone size: few
V gene: TRBV5-1
J gene: TRBJ2-3

CDR3 DNA: TGTGCCAGCAGCCCGGACAGGCCCTCCTACGAGCAGTACTTC
CDR3 protein: CASSPDRPSYEQYF
D gene: TRBD1
clone size: -
V gene: TRBV5-4
J gene: TRBJ2-7

CDR3 DNA: TGCGCCAGCAGCTTTAGCACAGATACGCAGTATTTT
CDR3 protein: CASSFSTDTQYF
D gene: -
clone size: -
V gene: TRBV5-1
J gene: TRBJ2-3

CDR3 DNA: TGCGCCAGCAGCTTGGGACTAGACCGCTCCTACAATGAGCAGTTCTTC
CDR3 protein: CASSLGLDRSYNEQFF
D gene: -
clone size: -
V gene: TRBV5-1
J gene: TRBJ2-1

CDR3 DNA: TGTGCCAGCAGCCGGGACGGGACTCCTACGCAGTATTTT
CDR3 protein: CASSRDGTPTQYF
D gene: -
clone size: -
V gene: TRBV7-9
J gene: TRBJ2-3

CDR3 DNA: TGTGCCAGCAGGAAGGACAGCTACGAGCAGTACTTC
CDR3 protein: CASRKDSYEQYF
D gene: -
clone size: once
V gene: TRBV2
J gene: TRBJ2-7

CDR3 DNA: TGTGCCTGGAGTGTTACGGCATCCCTCTATGGCTACACCTTC
CDR3 protein: CAWSVTASLYGYTF
D gene: -
clone size: -
V gene: TRBV30
J gene: TRBJ1-2

CDR3 DNA: TGCGCCAGCAGCTTGGCCATTGACAGGTCCCAGTACTTC
CDR3 protein: CASSLAIDRSQYF
D gene: -
clone size: -
V gene: TRBV5-1
J gene: TRBJ2-5

CDR3 DNA: TGTGCCAGCAGCTCCCGATATACACAGGGTGGCGGGGAGCAGTACTTC
CDR3 protein: CASSSRYTQGGGEQYF
D gene: -
clone size: once
V gene: TRBV5-5
J gene: TRBJ2-7

CDR3 DNA: TGTGCCAGCAGCCAAGATCCCGGCGGGGGGGCCAATATAAATGAGCAGTTCTTC
CDR3 protein: CASSQDPGGGANINEQFF
D gene: TRBD2
clone size: -
V gene: TRBV4-2
J gene: TRBJ2-1

CDR3 DNA: TGTGCCAGCAGCGTAGGGGACCCAGGGGAGCTGTTTTTT
CDR3 protein: CASSVGDPGELFF
D gene: -
clone size: -
V gene: TRBV9
J gene: TRBJ2-2

CDR3 DNA: TGTGCCAGCAGCAGGGATACGGCAGATACGCAGTATTTT
CDR3 protein: CASSRDTADTQYF
D gene: -
clone size: few
V gene: TRBV7-9
J gene: TRBJ2-3

CDR3 DNA: TGTGCCAGCAGTTACTCCACAGGGGGCGGGAGAAAACTGTTTTTT
CDR3 protein: CASSYSTGGGRKLFF
D gene: TRBD1
clone size: once
V gene: TRBV6-5
J gene: TRBJ1-4

CDR3 DNA: TGTGCCAGCAGCCCTAGCGGGACAAGCTCCTACGAGCAGTACTTC
CDR3 protein: CASSPSGTSSYEQYF
D gene: TRBD2
clone size: -
V gene: TRBV7-2
J gene: TRBJ2-7

CDR3 DNA: TGTGCCAGCAGCTTAGATCCCCGAGTTACCAATGAGCAGTTCTTC
CDR3 protein: CASSLDPRVTNEQFF
D gene: -
clone size: -
V gene: TRBV11-2
J gene: TRBJ2-1

CDR3 DNA: TGTGCCAGTAGTACCCAGGGCAATCAGCCCCAGCATTTT
CDR3 protein: CASSTQGNQPQHF
D gene: -
clone size: -
V gene: TRBV19
J gene: TRBJ1-5

CDR3 DNA: TGTGCCAGCACCAACCCGGGGTATGGCTACACCTTC
CDR3 protein: CASTNPGYGYTF
D gene: -
clone size: -
V gene: TRBV6-5
J gene: TRBJ1-2

CDR3 DNA: TGTGCCAGCAGCAACATCCCGGGACTAGCGCAAGAGACCCAGTACTTC
CDR3 protein: CASSNIPGLAQETQYF
D gene: TRBD2
clone size: -
V gene: TRBV7-2
J gene: TRBJ2-5